The next 14 T cell receptor beta chains were all read from a single sample in a study of T cell responses to AZD1222 COVID-19 vaccine. Produced via immunoSEQ multiplex PCR; TCRdb's table is partial and in-frame only. Altogether 150,000 or so clones are present, around 88% being singletons, with the ten largest covering about 3.7%. The material was peripheral blood, obtained on day 0 of MenACWY control vaccination. All receptors derive from an adult in good health.

The V gene is TRBV19, the J gene TRBJ2-7; 11 positions agree with TRBD1. Germline CDR1 reads LNHDA; CDR2 reads SQIVND (reference sequence). Trimming took 6 bases from V and 3 from J; bases not matched to a gene: 1. CDR3 length: 13 amino acids. The CDR3 sequence is CASRGTGGYEQYF. The CDR3 region has the DNA TGTGCCAGTAGGGGGACAGGGGGCTACGAGCAGTACTTC.

This sequence joins TRBV19 and TRBJ2-1; D is uncertain. V lost 8 bases and J 7 bases, leaving 9 bases between the germline ends. CDR3 length equals 11 residues. From germline, CDR1 is LNHDA and CDR2 SQIVND (reference sequence). The CDR3 region is CASSHRNEQFF. DNA for the CDR3: TGTGCCAGTTCCCATCGGAATGAGCAGTTCTTC. The full variable domain, completed using reference TRBV19 and TRBJ2-1, is DGGITQSPKYLFRKEGQNVTLSCEQNLNHDAMYWYRQDPGQGLRLIYYSQIVNDFQKGDIAEGYSVSREKKESFPLTVTSAQKNPTAFYLCASSHRNEQFFGPGTRLTVL.

The V gene is TRBV27, the J gene TRBJ1-5; 8 positions match TRBD1. Germline V CDR1 and CDR2: MNHEY, SMNVEV (reference sequence). V shed 5 bases, J shed 3 bases, and the junction held 12 bases outside the gene matches. The CDR3 is 17 residues long. The CDR3 loop reads CASSRTGRVGDNQPQHF. The CDR3 nucleotides are TGTGCCAGCAGTCGGACAGGGAGGGTCGGTGACAATCAGCCCCAGCATTTT.

V and J are TRBV30 and TRBJ1-1, with TRBD1 matching 7 bases. This CDR3 is built from 13 residues. V trimming: 4 bases; J trimming: 6 bases; junction bases outside the gene matches: 8. CDR1 is GTSNPN and CDR2 is SVGIG in the germline V gene (reference sequence). Written as DNA, the CDR3 is TGTGCCTGGATTCGACAGGGCTTGGCTGAAGCTTTCTTT. This translates into CAWIRQGLAEAFF. Using reference TRBV30 and TRBJ1-1 for the parts outside the CDR3, the full variable domain is SQTIHQWPATLVQPVGSPLSLECTVEGTSNPNLYWYRQAAGRGLQLLFYSVGIGQISSEVPQNLSASRPQDRQFILSSKKLLLSDSGFYLCAWIRQGLAEAFFGQGTRLTVV.

The chain employs TRBV11-3 and TRBJ1-3, with TRBD1 identical over 11 bases. CDR3 length: 15 amino acids. The germline V gene has CDR1 SGHNT and CDR2 YENEEA. V lost 5 bases, J lost 11 bases, and 11 bases stayed unmatched. Here the CDR3 DNA reads TGTGCCAGCAGCCCGGGGACAGGGGGTATTTTCGCCATATATTTT. It yields the protein CASSPGTGGIFAIYF.

The chain joins TRBV19 to TRBJ1-2, with D unclear. Germline V gene sequence: CDR1 LNHDA, CDR2 SQIVND (reference sequence). V was pared by 5 bases and J by 6 bases, with 16 bases between. The CDR3 contains 14 residues. The CDR3 here is CASSYFPPLDGYTF. CDR3 nucleotide sequence: TGTGCCAGTAGTTATTTCCCACCGTTAGATGGCTACACCTTC.

This chain joins TRBV5-1 and TRBJ2-5; D call uncertain. The CDR3 totals 11 residues. Germline V gene data show CDR1 as SGHRS and CDR2 as YFSETQ. The ends were cut back, 3 bases at V and 1 base at J, with 1 base in the middle. CDR3 amino acids: CASSSQETQYF. CDR3 nucleotides: TGCGCCAGCAGCTCCCAAGAGACCCAGTACTTC.

This clone came up once. The chain has TRBV9 and TRBJ2-6, with unresolved D. CDR1 SGDLS and CDR2 YYNGEE come from the germline V gene. V was pared by 2 bases and J by 1 base, with 7 bases between. The CDR3 extends over 15 amino acids. The CDR3 nucleotides read TGTGCCAGCAGCGTTTATGGGTCTGGGGCCAACGTCCTGACTTTC. It yields the protein CASSVYGSGANVLTF. Based on the CDR3 plus reference TRBV9 and TRBJ2-6, the full variable domain is DSGVTQTPKHLITATGQRVTLRCSPRSGDLSVYWYQQSLDQGLQFLIQYYNGEERAKGNILERFSAQQFPDLHSELNLSSLELGDSALYFCASSVYGSGANVLTFGAGSRLTVL.

This clone was observed a few times. Other DNA sequences in the sample encode the same CDR3. The CDR3 region has the DNA TGTGCCAGCAGCGCAGACCGGAACACTGAAGCTTTCTTT. Protein: CASSADRNTEAFF. The chain links TRBV11-2 to TRBJ1-1; D gene unclear. The CDR3 covers 13 residues. V was trimmed by 5 bases and J by 1 base, leaving 8 bases between them. Per germline, CDR1 SGHAT and CDR2 FQNNGV.

The J gene is TRBJ2-5, the V gene TRBV5-4; tentative D call: TRBD2 (5 bases). The CDR3 spans 13 residues. Per germline, CDR1 SGHNT and CDR2 YYREEE (reference sequence). V lost 1 base, J lost 5 bases, and 9 bases lay in between. CDR3 DNA: TGTGCCAGCAGCTTGAGTCCGGGGGAGACCCAGTACTTC. Residues: CASSLSPGETQYF. Full variable domain (missing parts from reference TRBV5-4 and TRBJ2-5): ETGVTQSPTHLIKTRGQQVTLRCSSQSGHNTVSWYQQALGQGPQFIFQYYREEENGRGNFPPRFSGLQFPNYSSELNVNALELDDSALYLCASSLSPGETQYFGPGTRLLVL.

Notes on this clone: The same CDR3 also results from other DNA sequences found in this sample. This sequence joins TRBV11-3 and TRBJ1-1; D gene ambiguous. Deletions cut 3 bases from V and 4 bases from J, with 6 bases between. Germline loops: CDR1 SGHNT, CDR2 YENEEA. The CDR3 runs to 12 residues. CDR3: CASSFSGTEAFF. DNA for the CDR3: TGTGCCAGCAGCTTTTCTGGCACTGAAGCTTTCTTT.

This chain links TRBV3-1 (or the pseudogene TRBV3-2) with TRBJ2-7; 7 bases agree with TRBD1. Per the germline V gene, CDR1 is LGHDT and CDR2 is YNNKEL (reference sequence). The CDR3 loop spans 15 amino acids. With V trimmed by 4 bases and J by 1 base, 7 bases remained unmatched. In DNA form, the CDR3 reads TGTGCCAGCAGCCCGTTGACAGGGAAGTCCTACGAGCAGTACTTC. It codes for CASSPLTGKSYEQYF.

The chain has TRBV7-8 and TRBJ2-5, with a weak D call TRBD1 (6 bases). The CDR3 is 13 amino acids. Between the trimmed V and J ends, which lost 2 bases and 4 bases, there was a span of 8 bases. Per germline, CDR1 SGHVS and CDR2 FQNEAQ. The CDR3 bases are TGTGCCAGCAGCTTATCAGGGGTAGAGACCCAGTACTTC. It codes for CASSLSGVETQYF. The full variable domain, in which reference TRBV7-8 and TRBJ2-5 provide the parts outside the CDR3, is GAGVSQSPRYKVAKRGQDVALRCDPISGHVSLFWYQQALGQGPEFLTYFQNEAQLDKSGLPSDRFFAERPEGSVSTLKIQRTQQEDSAVYLCASSLSGVETQYFGPGTRLLVL.

This chain links TRBV7-8 with TRBJ2-7; D may be TRBD1 (6 bases). V lost 3 bases to trimming and J lost 1 base, with 16 bases between them. The CDR3 has 16 residues. Germline V CDR1 and CDR2: SGHVS, FQNEAQ. The CDR3 sequence is CASSLGRQEMSYEQYF. DNA of the CDR3: TGTGCCAGCAGCTTGGGGAGACAGGAAATGTCCTACGAGCAGTACTTC.